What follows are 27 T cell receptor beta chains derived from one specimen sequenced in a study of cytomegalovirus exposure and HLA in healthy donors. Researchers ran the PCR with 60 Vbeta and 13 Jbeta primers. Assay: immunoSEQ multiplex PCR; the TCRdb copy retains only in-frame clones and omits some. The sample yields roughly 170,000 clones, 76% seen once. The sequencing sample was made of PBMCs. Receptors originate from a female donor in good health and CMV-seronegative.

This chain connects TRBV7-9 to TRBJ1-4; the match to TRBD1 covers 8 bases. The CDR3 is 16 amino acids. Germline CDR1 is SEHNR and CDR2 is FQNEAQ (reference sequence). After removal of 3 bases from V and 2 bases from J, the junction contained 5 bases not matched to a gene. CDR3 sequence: CASSFTGTGTNEKLFF. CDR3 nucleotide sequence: TGTGCCAGCAGCTTCACCGGGACAGGTACTAATGAAAAACTGTTTTTT.

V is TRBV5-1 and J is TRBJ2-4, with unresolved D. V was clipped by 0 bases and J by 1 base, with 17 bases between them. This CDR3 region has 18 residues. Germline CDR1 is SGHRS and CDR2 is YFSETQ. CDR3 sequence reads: CASSLDPFRGGAKNIQYF. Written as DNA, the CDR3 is TGCGCCAGCAGCTTGGATCCGTTTCGCGGTGGGGCCAAAAACATTCAGTACTTC.

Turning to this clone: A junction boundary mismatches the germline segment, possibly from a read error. The CDR3 DNA sequence: TGTGCCAGCAGCCTCCCGGGACAGATCCCTGAGGATTTT. Translated, it gives CASSLPGQIPEDF. The chain combines TRBV4-2 with TRBJ1-3, with TRBD1 matching 7 bases. The CDR3 runs to 13 residues. Per germline, CDR1 LGHNA and CDR2 YNFKEQ.

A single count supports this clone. The CDR3 DNA reads TGCGCCAGCAGCTTGTCAGGGTTTGCACTTACATCGTATGGCTACACCTTC. This translates into CASSLSGFALTSYGYTF. The chain uses TRBV5-1 and TRBJ1-2; TRBD1 might be the D (5 bases). The V gene lost 1 base and the J gene lost 5 bases, with 21 bases spanning the gap. The germline V gene has CDR1 SGHRS and CDR2 YFSETQ. The CDR3 totals 17 residues.

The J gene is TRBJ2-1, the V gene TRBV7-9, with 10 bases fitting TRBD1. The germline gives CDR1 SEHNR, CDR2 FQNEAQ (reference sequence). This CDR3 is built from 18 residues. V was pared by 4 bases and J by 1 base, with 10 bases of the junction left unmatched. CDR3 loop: CASSYGPGTGASYNEQFF. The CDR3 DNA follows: TGTGCCAGCAGCTATGGTCCCGGGACAGGGGCTTCCTACAATGAGCAGTTCTTC. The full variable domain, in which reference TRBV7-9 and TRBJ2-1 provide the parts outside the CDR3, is DTGVSQNPRHKITKRGQNVTFRCDPISEHNRLYWYRQTLGQGPEFLTYFQNEAQLEKSRLLSDRFSAERPKGSFSTLEIQRTEQGDSAMYLCASSYGPGTGASYNEQFFGPGTRLTVL.

For the CDR3, the DNA is TGTGCCAGCAGCTTAGATCCCCCCGGGACTAGCGGGATCGAAGGGACCCAGTACTTC. This encodes CASSLDPPGTSGIEGTQYF. The rearrangement uses TRBV11-2 and TRBJ2-5, with 13 bases fitting TRBD2. In germline, CDR1 is SGHAT, CDR2 FQNNGV. The CDR3 covers 19 residues. The V gene end was trimmed by 0 bases and the J gene end by 7 bases; junction bases not matched to a gene: 14.

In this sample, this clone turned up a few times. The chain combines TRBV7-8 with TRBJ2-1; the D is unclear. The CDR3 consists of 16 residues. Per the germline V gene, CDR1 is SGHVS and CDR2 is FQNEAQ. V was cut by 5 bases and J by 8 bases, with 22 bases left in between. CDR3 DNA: TGTGCCAGCAGCATTATCTCCATAGTCGGCGGCGATGAGCAGTTCTTC. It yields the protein CASSIISIVGGDEQFF.

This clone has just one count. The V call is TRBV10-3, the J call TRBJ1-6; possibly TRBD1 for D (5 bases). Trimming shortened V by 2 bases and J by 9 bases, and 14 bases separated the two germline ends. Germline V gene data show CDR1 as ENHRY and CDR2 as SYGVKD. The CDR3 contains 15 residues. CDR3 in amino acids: CAISEGGENRSPLHF. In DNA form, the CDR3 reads TGTGCCATCAGTGAGGGAGGGGAAAATCGTTCACCCCTCCACTTT.

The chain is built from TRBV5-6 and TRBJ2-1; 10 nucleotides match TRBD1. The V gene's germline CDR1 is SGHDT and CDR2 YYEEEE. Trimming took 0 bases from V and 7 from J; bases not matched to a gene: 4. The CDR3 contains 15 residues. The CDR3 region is CASSLAWTGGNEQFF. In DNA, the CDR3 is TGTGCCAGCAGCTTGGCCTGGACAGGGGGTAATGAGCAGTTCTTC.

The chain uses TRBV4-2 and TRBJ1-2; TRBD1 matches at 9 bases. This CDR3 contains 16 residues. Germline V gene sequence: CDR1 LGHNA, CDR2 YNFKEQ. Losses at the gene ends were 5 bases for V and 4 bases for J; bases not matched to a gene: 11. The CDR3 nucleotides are TGTGCCAGCAGCGCGCCGGGACAGGGAGTAGGCTATGGCTACACCTTC. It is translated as CASSAPGQGVGYGYTF.

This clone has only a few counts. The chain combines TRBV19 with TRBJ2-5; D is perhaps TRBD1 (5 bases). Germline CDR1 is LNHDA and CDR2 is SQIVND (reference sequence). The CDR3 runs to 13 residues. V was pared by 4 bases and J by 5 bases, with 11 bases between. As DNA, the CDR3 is TGTGCCAGTAGTAACCAGAAGGGGGAGACCCAGTACTTC. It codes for CASSNQKGETQYF.

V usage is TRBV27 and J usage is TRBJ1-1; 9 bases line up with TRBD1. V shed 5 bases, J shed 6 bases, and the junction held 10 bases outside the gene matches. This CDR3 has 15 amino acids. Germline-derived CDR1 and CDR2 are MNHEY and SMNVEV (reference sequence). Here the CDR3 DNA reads TGTGCCAGCAGTCCCGGGACAGGGAAGGGGGCTGAAGCTTTCTTT. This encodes CASSPGTGKGAEAFF.

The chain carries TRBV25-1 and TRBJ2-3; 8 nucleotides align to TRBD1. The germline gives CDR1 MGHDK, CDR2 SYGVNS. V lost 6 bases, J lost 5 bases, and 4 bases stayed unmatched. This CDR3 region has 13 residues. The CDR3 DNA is TGTGCCAGCAGCGGGACAGGATTAGATACGCAGTATTTT. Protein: CASSGTGLDTQYF.

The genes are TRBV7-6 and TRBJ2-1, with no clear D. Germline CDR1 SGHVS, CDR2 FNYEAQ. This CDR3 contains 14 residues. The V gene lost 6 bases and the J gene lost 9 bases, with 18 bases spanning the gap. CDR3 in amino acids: CASSLLAPGGEQFF. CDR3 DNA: TGTGCCAGCAGTTTACTGGCCCCCGGCGGTGAGCAGTTCTTC.

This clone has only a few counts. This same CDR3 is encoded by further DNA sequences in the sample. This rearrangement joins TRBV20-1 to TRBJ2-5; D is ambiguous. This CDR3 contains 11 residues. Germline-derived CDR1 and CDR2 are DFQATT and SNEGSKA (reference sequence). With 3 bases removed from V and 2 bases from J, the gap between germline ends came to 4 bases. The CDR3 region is CSASTQETQYF. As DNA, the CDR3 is TGCAGTGCTAGTACACAAGAGACCCAGTACTTC.

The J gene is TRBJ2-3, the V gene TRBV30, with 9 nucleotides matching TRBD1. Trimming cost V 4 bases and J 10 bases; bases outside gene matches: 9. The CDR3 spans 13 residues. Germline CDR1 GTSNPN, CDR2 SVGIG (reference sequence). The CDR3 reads CAWNIMGQGAQYF. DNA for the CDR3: TGTGCCTGGAATATAATGGGACAGGGCGCGCAGTATTTT.

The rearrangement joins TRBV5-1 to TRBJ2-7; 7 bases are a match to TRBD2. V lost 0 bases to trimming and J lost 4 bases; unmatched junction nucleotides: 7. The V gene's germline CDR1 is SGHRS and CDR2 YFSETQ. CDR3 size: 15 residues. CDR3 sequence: CASSLGLAPTYEQYF. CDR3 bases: TGCGCCAGCAGCTTGGGACTAGCTCCAACATACGAGCAGTACTTC.

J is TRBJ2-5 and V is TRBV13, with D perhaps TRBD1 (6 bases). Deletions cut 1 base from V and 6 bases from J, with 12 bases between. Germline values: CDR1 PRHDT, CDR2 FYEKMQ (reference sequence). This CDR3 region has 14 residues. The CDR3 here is CASSLALGAQTQYF. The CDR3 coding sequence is TGTGCCAGCAGCTTAGCCCTGGGGGCGCAGACCCAGTACTTC.

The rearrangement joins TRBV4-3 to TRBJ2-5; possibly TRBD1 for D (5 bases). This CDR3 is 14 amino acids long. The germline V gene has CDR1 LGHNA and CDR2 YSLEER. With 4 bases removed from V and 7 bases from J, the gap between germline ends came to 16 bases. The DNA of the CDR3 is TGCGCCAGCAGCCTCCTTAGGGGTCTAACGACCCAGTACTTC. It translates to CASSLLRGLTTQYF.

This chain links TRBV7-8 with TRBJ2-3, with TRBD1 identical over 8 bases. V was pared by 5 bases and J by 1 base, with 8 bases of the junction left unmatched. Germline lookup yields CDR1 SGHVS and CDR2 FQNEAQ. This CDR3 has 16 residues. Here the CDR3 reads CASSPGGQGGTDTQYF. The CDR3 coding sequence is TGTGCCAGCAGCCCCGGCGGACAGGGTGGCACAGATACGCAGTATTTT.

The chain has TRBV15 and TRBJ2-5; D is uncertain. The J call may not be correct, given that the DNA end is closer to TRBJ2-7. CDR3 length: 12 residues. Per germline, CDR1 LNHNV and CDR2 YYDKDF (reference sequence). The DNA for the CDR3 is TGTGCCACCAGCAGAGACGACTACGAGCAGTACTTC. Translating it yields CATSRDDYEQYF.

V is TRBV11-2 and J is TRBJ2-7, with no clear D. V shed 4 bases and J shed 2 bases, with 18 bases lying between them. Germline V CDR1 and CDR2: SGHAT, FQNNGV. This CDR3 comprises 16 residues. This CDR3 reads CASSSLITERTYEQYF. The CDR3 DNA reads TGTGCCAGCAGCTCCCTCATAACTGAGAGGACCTACGAGCAGTACTTC.

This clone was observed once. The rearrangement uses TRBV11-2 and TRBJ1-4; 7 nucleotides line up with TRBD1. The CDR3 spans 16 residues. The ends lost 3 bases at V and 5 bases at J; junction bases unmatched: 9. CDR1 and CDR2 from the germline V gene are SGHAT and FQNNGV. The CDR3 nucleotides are TGTGCCAGCAGCTTTTCGACAGGGAATTTCAATGAAAAACTGTTTTTT. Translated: CASSFSTGNFNEKLFF.

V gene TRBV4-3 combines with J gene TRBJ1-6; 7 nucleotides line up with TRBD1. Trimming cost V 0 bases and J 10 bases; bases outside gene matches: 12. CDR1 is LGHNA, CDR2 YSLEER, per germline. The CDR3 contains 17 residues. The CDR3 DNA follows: TGCGCCAGCAGCCAAGATTTGAAGGGGGCGAGTCAGTCACCCCTCCACTTT. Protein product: CASSQDLKGASQSPLHF.

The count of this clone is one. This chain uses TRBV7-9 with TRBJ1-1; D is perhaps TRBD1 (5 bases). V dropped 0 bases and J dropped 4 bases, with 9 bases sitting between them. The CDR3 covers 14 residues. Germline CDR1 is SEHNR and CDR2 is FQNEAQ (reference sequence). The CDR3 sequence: CASSLATGATEAFF. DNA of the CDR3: TGTGCCAGCAGCTTAGCAACAGGAGCCACTGAAGCTTTCTTT. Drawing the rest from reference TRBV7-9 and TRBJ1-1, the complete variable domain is DTGVSQNPRHKITKRGQNVTFRCDPISEHNRLYWYRQTLGQGPEFLTYFQNEAQLEKSRLLSDRFSAERPKGSFSTLEIQRTEQGDSAMYLCASSLATGATEAFFGQGTRLTVV.

The CDR3 here is CASGFSQGTYGYTF. The CDR3, as DNA: TGTGCTAGTGGTTTTTCCCAGGGGACCTATGGCTACACCTTC. This chain joins TRBV12-5 and TRBJ1-2, with D perhaps matching TRBD1 (6 bases). Trimming left V 3 bases short and J 4 bases short, with 12 bases between. Germline assignment: CDR1 LGHNT and CDR2 FRNRAP. The CDR3 has 14 residues.

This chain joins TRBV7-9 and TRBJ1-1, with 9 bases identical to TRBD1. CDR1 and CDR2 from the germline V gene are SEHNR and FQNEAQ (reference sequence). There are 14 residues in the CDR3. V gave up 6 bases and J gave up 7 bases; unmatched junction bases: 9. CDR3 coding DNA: TGTGCCAGCAGGGGAACCGGGACAGGGAATGAAGCTTTCTTT. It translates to CASRGTGTGNEAFF. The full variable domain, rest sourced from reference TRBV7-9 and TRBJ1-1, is DTGVSQNPRHKITKRGQNVTFRCDPISEHNRLYWYRQTLGQGPEFLTYFQNEAQLEKSRLLSDRFSAERPKGSFSTLEIQRTEQGDSAMYLCASRGTGTGNEAFFGQGTRLTVV.